The clone carrying this T cell receptor beta chain was recorded many times. Antigen specificity is unknown. With V trimmed by 5 bases and J by 0 bases, 4 bases remained unmatched. This CDR3 is 16 amino acids long. This record comes from a study of T cell repertoires in cytomegalovirus infection. Study-level findings and limits: Based on cumulative public TCR beta family frequency, carriers of CMV plus the relevant HLA were identified.

TCRdb re-derived calls from the reads in MiXCR, one entry per CDR3 protein. The sample carries 450,000 to 600,000 distinct CDR3 sequences, roughly 12% recorded once. The receptor was isolated from a human donor in good health (CMV status not recorded). Some clones in this sample may be carry-over from other donors' samples. Material for sequencing was PBMCs. The chain is built from TRBV12-3 or TRBV12-4 and TRBJ1-6; 7 bases map to TRBD1. CDR3 DNA: TGTGCCAGCAGTCCAGGGGGGGGCTCCTATAATTCACCCCTCCACTTT. Protein: CASSPGGGSYNSPLHF.